One sample yielded the 9 T cell receptor beta chains listed below, sequenced in a study of graft-versus-host responses after intestinal transplantation. The graft tissue was processed, and this released both intraepithelial and lamina propria lymphocytes. This table comes from immunoSEQ multiplex PCR, and its TCRdb copy is limited to in-frame clones, with some not included. The sample shows fewer than 15,000 clones, roughly 70% of them seen only once. The sequences come from ileum tissue, collected 700 to 800 days after intestinal transplantation. These receptors all stem from a human patient who received an intestinal transplant, so some T cells may come from the graft donor.

The V and J genes are TRBV28 and TRBJ2-7, with D perhaps matching TRBD1 (7 bases). The length of the CDR3 is 14 residues. Trimming took 3 bases from V and 6 from J, leaving 15 bases between them. CDR1 and CDR2 (germline): MDHEN, SYDVKM. The CDR3 loop reads CASSLFRQGGEQYF. In nucleotides, the CDR3 is TGTGCCAGCAGTTTGTTTCGACAGGGAGGCGAGCAGTACTTC.

Sample share makes this clone medium-sized. V and J are TRBV10-3 and TRBJ1-1, with D perhaps TRBD1 (6 bases). CDR3 length: 14 residues. The ends were cut back, 5 bases at V and 5 bases at J, with 15 bases in the middle. Germline V lookup: CDR1 ENHRY, CDR2 SYGVKD. The DNA of the CDR3 is TGTGCCATCAGTTTCAGGGGAGAGGAGACTGAAGCTTTCTTT. It is translated as CAISFRGEETEAFF.

The chain combines TRBV6-4 with TRBJ2-7; maybe TRBD2 (5 bases). Germline V gene sequence: CDR1 MRHNA, CDR2 SNTAGT. CDR3 length: 20 amino acids. Trimming cost V 4 bases and J 3 bases, with 31 bases left between them. Written as DNA, the CDR3 is TGTGCCAGCAGTGTCTTTTTCGAAGTTTTAGAATGCTCGGCGGGCTACGAGCAGTACTTC. Its translation is CASSVFFEVLECSAGYEQYF.

This clone came up once. The genes are TRBV6-1 and TRBJ1-3; D ambiguous. The CDR3 contains 14 residues. Trimming took 5 bases from V and 4 from J, leaving 12 bases between them. CDR1 MNHNS and CDR2 SASEGT come from the germline V gene. The CDR3 DNA reads TGTGCCAGCAGTTTGAATCCCCTCGGAAACACCATATATTTT. As protein: CASSLNPLGNTIYF.

The gene calls are TRBV5-4 and TRBJ2-3; 12 bases fit TRBD2. After removal of 4 bases from V and 2 bases from J, the junction contained 8 bases not matched to a gene. Germline V lookup: CDR1 SGHNT, CDR2 YYREEE (reference sequence). The length of the CDR3 is 17 residues. The CDR3 DNA reads as TGTGCCAGCAGCCCATCGGGACTAGCGGGCCCCACAGATACGCAGTATTTT. Translation: CASSPSGLAGPTDTQYF.

This rearrangement joins TRBV28 to TRBJ2-2, with D unclear. The CDR3 has 15 amino acids. Trimming pared 2 bases from V and 0 bases from J, leaving 7 bases between. Per germline, CDR1 MDHEN and CDR2 SYDVKM. CDR3: CASSLRPTNTGELFF. In DNA, the CDR3 is TGTGCCAGCAGTTTAAGGCCAACGAACACCGGGGAGCTGTTTTTT. Complete variable domain (other parts from reference TRBV28 and TRBJ2-2): DVKVTQSSRYLVKRTGEKVFLECVQDMDHENMFWYRQDPGLGLRLIYFSYDVKMKEKGDIPEGYSVSREKKERFSLILESASTNQTSMYLCASSLRPTNTGELFFGEGSRLTVL.

The V call is TRBV5-4, the J call TRBJ2-5; 9 nucleotides agree with TRBD2. Germline V gene data show CDR1 as SGHNT and CDR2 as YYREEE (reference sequence). The CDR3 totals 15 residues. The V segment lost 1 base and the J segment 0 bases; nucleotides outside the gene matches: 1. This chain's CDR3 is CASSLTSGYQETQYF. Here the CDR3 DNA reads TGTGCCAGCAGCTTGACTAGCGGGTACCAAGAGACCCAGTACTTC.

The V and J genes are TRBV15 and TRBJ1-1; 9 nucleotides line up with TRBD1. This CDR3 is built from 13 residues. CDR1 LNHNV and CDR2 YYDKDF come from the germline V gene (reference sequence). The J segment lost 12 bases and the V segment lost 5 bases, leaving 10 bases of the junction unmatched. In nucleotides, the CDR3 is TGTGCCACCAGCCCATGGACAGGGGAAGGACCTTTCTTT. Translating gives CATSPWTGEGPFF.

In its sample, this clone was seen a few times. This chain joins TRBV6-5 and TRBJ1-2; D is perhaps TRBD1 (5 bases). CDR1 and CDR2 (germline): MNHEY, SVGAGI. Trimming removed 2 bases from V and 4 bases from J, with 17 bases in between. The CDR3 consists of 16 residues. The CDR3 DNA reads TGTGCCAGCAGTTACCGTGATCGACAGCGCCTCTATGGCTACACCTTC. Its translation: CASSYRDRQRLYGYTF.